A selection of T cell receptor beta chains follows, all from one sample in a study of T cell changes during pregnancy in multiple sclerosis. Sequencing was performed with immunoSEQ multiplex PCR; in TCRdb, only in-frame clones are kept and a portion is missing. The sample yields about 56,000 clones, about 88% seen once. Material: CD4+ T cells from peripheral blood mononuclear cells, obtained in the third trimester of pregnancy. The receptors derive from a female donor with multiple sclerosis, enrolled in a pregnancy study. CDR3s leave out the opening cysteine and the closing phenylalanine or tryptophan.

V: TRBV19; CDR3: ASDSRGTANTEAF
V: TRBV10-3; CDR3: AIGPGLRSGNTIY
V: TRBV5-1; CDR3: ASSLMDGGSEAF
V: TRBV6-5; CDR3: ASSYNGGLVYEQY
V: TRBV9; CDR3: ASSVSDRSVETQY
V: TRBV20-1; CDR3: SARQNEKLF
V: TRBV29-1; CDR3: SVAGTGGGGIQETQY
V: TRBV4-3; CDR3: ASSPPGNTEAF
V: TRBV10-3; CDR3: AISESTGPNTGELF
V: TRBV27; CDR3: ASRDRIGEKLF
V: TRBV7-3; CDR3: ASRYFPGQGFFGPY
V: TRBV28; CDR3: ASSSTYASGRPSYEQY
V: TRBV7-9; CDR3: ASSLGTYGYT
V: TRBV28; CDR3: ASSLWPDRGHQPQH
V: TRBV4-3; CDR3: ASTPGTFNTEAF
V: TRBV7-9; CDR3: ASSSFRLAGEYNEQF
V: TRBV6-9; CDR3: ASSYCGRYEQY
V: TRBV30; CDR3: AWSVGGFNEKLF
V: TRBV5-8; CDR3: ASSFDRARKLF
V: TRBV30; CDR3: AWMVQVNTEAF
V: TRBV6-5; CDR3: ASSYFRTLDEQY